This is a list of T cell receptor beta chains from one sample in a study of T cell responses to AZD1222 COVID-19 vaccine. Sequencing used immunoSEQ multiplex PCR; TCRdb keeps in-frame clones, though not all of them. The sample includes more than 150,000 clones, roughly nine tenths of them seen just once. The sequenced sample was peripheral blood, obtained on day 0 of AZD1222 vaccination. The receptor set was obtained from an adult in good health. CDR3s include the opening cysteine and the closing phenylalanine or tryptophan. Fields, in order: V gene, D gene, clone size, J gene, CDR3 protein, CDR3 DNA. The D gene is left open where the match is weak. Part of the rows lack a size; the others show once, few, many or a class for expanded clones.

v_call: TRBV5-4; d_call: NA; clone_size: NA; j_call: TRBJ1-6; cdr3_aa: CASSSNLELTGPYNSPLHF; cdr3_nt: TGTGCCAGCAGCTCCAACTTGGAGCTTACAGGGCCCTATAATTCACCCCTCCACTTT
v_call: TRBV3-1/TRBV3-2; d_call: TRBD2; clone_size: NA; j_call: TRBJ2-1; cdr3_aa: CASSQREGPYNEQFF; cdr3_nt: TGTGCCAGCAGCCAACGGGAGGGGCCCTACAATGAGCAGTTCTTC
v_call: TRBV7-3; d_call: TRBD1; clone_size: NA; j_call: TRBJ2-2; cdr3_aa: CASSLSGTGTTGELFF; cdr3_nt: TGTGCCAGCAGCTTATCCGGGACAGGGACTACCGGGGAGCTGTTTTTT
v_call: TRBV5-8; d_call: NA; clone_size: NA; j_call: TRBJ1-2; cdr3_aa: CASSPPDGYGYTF; cdr3_nt: TGTGCCAGCAGCCCCCCGGACGGCTATGGCTACACCTTC
v_call: TRBV28; d_call: TRBD2; clone_size: NA; j_call: TRBJ2-5; cdr3_aa: CASSLGLAGPTIETQYF; cdr3_nt: TGTGCCAGCAGTTTAGGGCTAGCGGGGCCCACGATCGAGACCCAGTACTTC
v_call: TRBV28; d_call: TRBD1; clone_size: NA; j_call: TRBJ1-4; cdr3_aa: CASSSDREVYEKLFF; cdr3_nt: TGTGCCAGCAGTTCGGACAGGGAAGTGTACGAAAAACTGTTTTTT
v_call: TRBV19; d_call: NA; clone_size: NA; j_call: TRBJ1-5; cdr3_aa: CASSIDRQPNQPQHF; cdr3_nt: TGTGCCAGTAGTATAGACCGACAGCCCAATCAGCCCCAGCATTTT
v_call: TRBV7-2; d_call: NA; clone_size: once; j_call: TRBJ1-1; cdr3_aa: CASSLVSQGSTEAFF; cdr3_nt: TGTGCCAGCAGCTTAGTTAGCCAGGGAAGTACTGAAGCTTTCTTT
v_call: TRBV28; d_call: NA; clone_size: NA; j_call: TRBJ1-6; cdr3_aa: CASNRPANNSPLHF; cdr3_nt: TGTGCAAGTAACAGACCTGCAAATAATTCACCCCTCCACTTT
v_call: TRBV6-2/TRBV6-3; d_call: NA; clone_size: NA; j_call: TRBJ2-1; cdr3_aa: CASSYSGRYNEQFF; cdr3_nt: TGTGCCAGCAGTTACTCGGGACGGTACAATGAGCAGTTCTTC
v_call: TRBV3-1/TRBV3-2; d_call: NA; clone_size: NA; j_call: TRBJ2-7; cdr3_aa: CASSQQRQTYEQYF; cdr3_nt: TGTGCCAGCAGCCAACAGCGGCAAACCTACGAGCAGTACTTC
v_call: TRBV19; d_call: NA; clone_size: NA; j_call: TRBJ2-2; cdr3_aa: CASSIIFWGDKTGELFF; cdr3_nt: TGTGCCAGTAGTATAATCTTTTGGGGAGATAAAACCGGGGAGCTGTTTTTT
v_call: TRBV5-4; d_call: TRBD2; clone_size: NA; j_call: TRBJ2-3; cdr3_aa: CASSLTSGRAFGTDTQYF; cdr3_nt: TGTGCCAGCAGCTTGACCAGCGGGAGGGCCTTTGGCACAGATACGCAGTATTTT
v_call: TRBV7-2; d_call: NA; clone_size: NA; j_call: TRBJ1-4; cdr3_aa: CASSGYRTTNEKLFF; cdr3_nt: TGTGCCAGCAGCGGGTACAGAACAACTAATGAAAAACTGTTTTTT
v_call: TRBV27; d_call: NA; clone_size: NA; j_call: TRBJ2-3; cdr3_aa: CASSLYASTDTQYF; cdr3_nt: TGTGCCAGCAGTTTATACGCTAGCACAGATACGCAGTATTTT
v_call: TRBV27; d_call: NA; clone_size: NA; j_call: TRBJ2-1; cdr3_aa: CASSLRLPSSYNEQFF; cdr3_nt: TGTGCCAGCAGTTTAAGACTACCAAGCTCCTACAATGAGCAGTTCTTC
v_call: TRBV19; d_call: NA; clone_size: NA; j_call: TRBJ1-5; cdr3_aa: CASSFRSNSNQPQHF; cdr3_nt: TGTGCCAGTAGTTTTCGCAGCAATAGCAATCAGCCCCAGCATTTT
v_call: TRBV27; d_call: TRBD1; clone_size: NA; j_call: TRBJ1-1; cdr3_aa: CASSYGTANTEAFF; cdr3_nt: TGTGCCAGCAGTTACGGGACAGCGAACACTGAAGCTTTCTTT
v_call: TRBV4-3; d_call: NA; clone_size: NA; j_call: TRBJ2-7; cdr3_aa: CASSSPPSTGSSYEQYF; cdr3_nt: TGCGCCAGCAGTTCGCCCCCCTCCACGGGGAGTTCCTACGAGCAGTACTTC
v_call: TRBV7-9; d_call: NA; clone_size: NA; j_call: TRBJ2-2; cdr3_aa: CASSPEGGELFF; cdr3_nt: TGTGCCAGCAGCCCAGAAGGCGGGGAGCTGTTTTTT
v_call: TRBV27; d_call: NA; clone_size: NA; j_call: TRBJ2-3; cdr3_aa: CASSLYPSSGGGTDTQYF; cdr3_nt: TGTGCCAGCAGTTTATATCCCTCTAGCGGAGGGGGGACAGATACGCAGTATTTT
v_call: TRBV7-4; d_call: NA; clone_size: NA; j_call: TRBJ2-3; cdr3_aa: CASSRGRAGAARSPTDTQYF; cdr3_nt: TGTGCCAGCAGCCGGGGGCGGGCGGGAGCCGCCCGGTCCCCCACAGATACGCAGTATTTT
v_call: TRBV7-2; d_call: NA; clone_size: once; j_call: TRBJ1-1; cdr3_aa: CASSLDRTPNTEAFF; cdr3_nt: TGTGCCAGCAGCTTAGACCGGACACCGAACACTGAAGCTTTCTTT
v_call: TRBV29-1; d_call: TRBD1; clone_size: NA; j_call: TRBJ1-1; cdr3_aa: CSVRQGILGEAEAFF; cdr3_nt: TGCAGCGTCAGACAGGGGATACTGGGGGAGGCTGAAGCTTTCTTT
v_call: TRBV6-7; d_call: TRBD2; clone_size: NA; j_call: TRBJ2-5; cdr3_aa: CASSPIKTSGGKEETQYF; cdr3_nt: TGTGCCAGCAGTCCGATTAAGACTAGCGGGGGGAAGGAAGAGACCCAGTACTTC
v_call: TRBV27; d_call: NA; clone_size: NA; j_call: TRBJ2-2; cdr3_aa: CASSLIPGELFF; cdr3_nt: TGTGCCAGCAGTTTAATACCCGGGGAGCTGTTTTTT
v_call: TRBV2; d_call: NA; clone_size: once; j_call: TRBJ1-1; cdr3_aa: CASSFPRGIGTEAFF; cdr3_nt: TGTGCCAGCAGTTTCCCCAGGGGAATCGGCACTGAAGCTTTCTTT
v_call: TRBV24-1; d_call: NA; clone_size: once; j_call: TRBJ1-5; cdr3_aa: CATSDTGRRNQPQHF; cdr3_nt: TGTGCCACCAGTGACACGGGACGCAGAAATCAGCCCCAGCATTTT
v_call: TRBV20-1; d_call: NA; clone_size: NA; j_call: TRBJ1-5; cdr3_aa: CSASDNNQPQHF; cdr3_nt: TGCAGTGCTAGTGACAACAATCAGCCCCAGCATTTT
v_call: TRBV2; d_call: NA; clone_size: NA; j_call: TRBJ1-1; cdr3_aa: CASSDGLNTEAFF; cdr3_nt: TGTGCCAGCAGTGACGGTCTGAACACTGAAGCTTTCTTT
v_call: TRBV9; d_call: TRBD2; clone_size: NA; j_call: TRBJ2-7; cdr3_aa: CASSVSASGNSYEQYF; cdr3_nt: TGTGCCAGCAGCGTATCGGCTAGCGGGAACTCCTACGAGCAGTACTTC
v_call: TRBV6-2/TRBV6-3; d_call: NA; clone_size: NA; j_call: TRBJ2-3; cdr3_aa: CASSSAGTPSSQYF; cdr3_nt: TGTGCCAGCAGTTCAGCCGGGACTCCTAGTTCACAGTATTTT
v_call: TRBV6-6; d_call: TRBD2; clone_size: once; j_call: TRBJ2-7; cdr3_aa: CASSPEPGQRTSGSYEQYF; cdr3_nt: TGTGCCAGCAGTCCGGAACCGGGACAGCGGACTAGCGGGAGCTACGAGCAGTACTTC
v_call: TRBV24-1; d_call: TRBD1; clone_size: once; j_call: TRBJ2-7; cdr3_aa: CATSEGQGFYEQYF; cdr3_nt: TGTGCCACCAGTGAAGGACAGGGTTTCTACGAGCAGTACTTC
v_call: TRBV15; d_call: NA; clone_size: NA; j_call: TRBJ2-3; cdr3_aa: CATSRGGTRYTDTQYF; cdr3_nt: TGTGCCACCAGCAGAGGGGGGACGAGATACACAGATACGCAGTATTTT
v_call: TRBV12-3/TRBV12-4; d_call: NA; clone_size: NA; j_call: TRBJ1-2; cdr3_aa: CASSLQSYGYTF; cdr3_nt: TGTGCCAGCAGTTTACAGTCCTATGGCTACACCTTC
v_call: TRBV5-1; d_call: NA; clone_size: NA; j_call: TRBJ2-5; cdr3_aa: CASSWRLTSLQETQYF; cdr3_nt: TGCGCCAGCAGCTGGAGGTTGACGTCGCTCCAAGAGACCCAGTACTTC
v_call: TRBV7-2; d_call: TRBD2; clone_size: NA; j_call: TRBJ2-7; cdr3_aa: CASSLARAGELTYEQYF; cdr3_nt: TGTGCCAGCAGCTTAGCACGAGCGGGGGAATTAACCTACGAGCAGTACTTC
v_call: TRBV9; d_call: TRBD1; clone_size: few; j_call: TRBJ2-1; cdr3_aa: CASSVGTGLNEQFF; cdr3_nt: TGTGCCAGCAGCGTAGGGACAGGGCTAAATGAGCAGTTCTTC
v_call: TRBV14; d_call: TRBD1; clone_size: NA; j_call: TRBJ2-7; cdr3_aa: CASRPGTGSYEQYF; cdr3_nt: TGTGCCAGCAGGCCCGGGACAGGCTCCTACGAGCAGTACTTC
v_call: TRBV29-1; d_call: TRBD1; clone_size: NA; j_call: TRBJ2-7; cdr3_aa: CSVGRQGATYEQYF; cdr3_nt: TGCAGCGTGGGAAGACAGGGGGCAACCTACGAGCAGTACTTC